What follows is one T cell receptor (beta chain) and its context. It has no known antigen specificity. Its ends do not fully match the called genes, so a read error is possible. The sample is drawn from a study of metastatic and nonmetastatic thyroid tumors (TCRdb year 2020). Background for the entire study: The researchers compared repertoires between peripheral blood samples and tumor or nodule tissue samples from patients with malignant or benign thyroid disease. General findings and caveats noted by the study authors: In both blood and tumor samples, TCR beta diversity was reported to be significantly higher in malignant tumors than in benign nodules.

Before undergoing thyroid surgery, none of the patients had been given any kind of treatment. Using T-cell receptor beta sequencing, the researchers looked back retrospectively at clinical samples from patients, gathered between about 2011 and 2018. CDR1 MNHNY and CDR2 SVGAGI are derived from the germline V gene (reference sequence). From the cysteine up to the phenylalanine, the CDR3 has a length of 15 residues. Only the CDR3 DNA stays, 45 bases, in frame from base 1. The receptor library was made with PCR. The reads were generated on an Illumina HiSeq 4000. High-throughput sequencing was used to profile the TCR beta-chain CDR3 region of every patient. Under the source paper's analysis protocol: CDR3 differences across clinicopathological groups were used to build a classifier for discriminating distant-metastatic papillary thyroid cancer patients. The Shannon index was used to assess repertoire diversity, and the Morisita-Horn index was used to assess tumor-blood repertoire similarity. Through fastp at Q25 and MiXCR, TCRdb rebuilt clones from the public reads, retaining in-frame beta chains. TCRdb assigned the V and J calls; the authors' analysis was not used. The sample table holds 25,000 to 30,000 clones, of which under 30% were seen once. The ten largest make up around 5.5% of the sample.

This receptor was obtained from a female donor with papillary thyroid cancer or a benign thyroid nodule (not recorded which). Some clones in this sample may be carry-over from other donors' samples. Recombination linked TRBV6-6 to TRBJ2-1, with 9 bases aligning to TRBD2. The sample consisted of blood. The nucleotide sequence is TGTGCCAGCATTTACCAGCGGGAGGTCCGGAATGAGCAGTTCTTC. Its translation is CASIYQREVRNEQFF.